Listed below are T cell receptor beta chains from one sample, sequenced in a study of regulatory T cells in long-lasting Graves disease. One entry per CDR3 protein, called by TCRdb with MiXCR from the multiplex PCR reads. Found here are almost 350,000 distinct CDR3 sequences, about 18% of them singletons; the top ten hold less than 35%. Sequencing used peripheral blood mononuclear cells (PBMCs), obtained when the disease was refractory, from a patient treated with antithyroid drugs. The receptor set was obtained from a female donor with Graves disease. Both conserved end residues are trimmed from each CDR3.

J gene,V gene,CDR3 protein
TRBJ2-2,TRBV9,ASSLLVSGAGELF
TRBJ1-1,TRBV7-6,ASSPGVSTEAF
TRBJ2-3,TRBV28,ATDPHRGSTDTQY
TRBJ2-7,TRBV6-1,ASITSGQGSYEQY
TRBJ2-3,TRBV12-3/TRBV12-4,ASSLGQGITDTQY
TRBJ2-2,TRBV24-1,ATSSGKIGLTGELF
TRBJ1-1,TRBV19,ASSIDRFRVNTEAF
TRBJ2-2,TRBV27,ASHPLGISNTGELF
TRBJ1-2,TRBV20-1,SARDRNSPYGYT
TRBJ2-2,TRBV20-1,SAPGQPNTGELF
TRBJ2-1,TRBV11-2,ASSLDPGSYNEQF
TRBJ2-5,TRBV3-1,ASSRTSGGLETQY
TRBJ1-1,TRBV7-9,ASSSYGLMNTEAF
TRBJ2-3,TRBV9,ASSPTSVGADTQY
TRBJ1-6,TRBV3-1,ASSPTDSSYNSPLH
TRBJ1-2,TRBV4-2,ASSQNREDYGYT
TRBJ2-5,TRBV18,ASSPSLPDSRETQY
TRBJ2-7,TRBV28,ASSLPRVAGMNEQY
TRBJ2-7,TRBV5-8,ASRAGQVEGWY
TRBJ1-6,TRBV19,ASRGRGGSPLH
TRBJ1-5,TRBV5-1,ASSLDPGGNQPQH
TRBJ2-2,TRBV2,ASSEPRGTSGELF
TRBJ1-3,TRBV20-1,SARGDSGNTIY
TRBJ1-2,TRBV2,ARYRKGNYGYT
TRBJ2-7,TRBV30,AWKRAPYEQY
TRBJ2-2,TRBV4-1,ASSRLTEPTGELF
TRBJ1-2,TRBV19,ASSGYLGDYGYGYT
TRBJ2-7,TRBV19,ASGDYYEQY
TRBJ1-3,TRBV11-3,ASSFSWNPGNTIY
TRBJ1-6,TRBV20-1,SAHPAGGNNSPLH
TRBJ2-7,TRBV27,ASSPPPSGRLYEQY
TRBJ2-3,TRBV7-6,ASSLSHLSTDTQY
TRBJ2-7,TRBV7-8,ASSSVHGAPLGPYEQY
TRBJ2-2,TRBV19,ASSIGSGGKRELF
TRBJ2-7,TRBV28,ASRTGRVYEQY
TRBJ1-5,TRBV7-2,ASSPPGGLNQPQH
TRBJ1-5,TRBV3-1,ASSRGPTDQPQH
TRBJ2-2,TRBV29-1,SVEDAFPRTGNTGELF
TRBJ2-7,TRBV6-2/TRBV6-3,ASSYSQSSYEQY
TRBJ1-2,TRBV10-2,ASSEWGSGQTYGYT
TRBJ2-4,TRBV2,ASSDDSLNIQY
TRBJ2-7,TRBV6-5,ASSYSMDEQY